This T cell receptor beta chain emerged from a study of graft-versus-host responses after intestinal transplantation. Study-wide results and caveats: Graft-versus-host to host-versus-graft clonal ratios in allografts were high in patients with graft-donor T cell macrochimerism.

The assay was immunoSEQ multiplex PCR, and TCRdb's table has in-frame clones only and misses some. In the table there are around 18,000 clones, about nine tenths of which are singletons. Turning to this clone: Its antigen remains unknown.

V lost 1 base and J 1 base, leaving 7 bases between the germline ends. The CDR3 loop spans 14 amino acids. The germline gives CDR1 MNHNS, CDR2 SASEGT. The sequenced sample was PBMCs, obtained less than 400 days after transplant. The TCR originated in a human patient who received an intestinal transplant, so some T cells may come from the graft donor. This chain connects TRBV6-1 to TRBJ2-5; D is perhaps TRBD1 (6 bases). The CDR3 DNA reads as TGTGCCAGCAGTGAAGGGGACACCCAAGAGACCCAGTACTTC. Encoded protein: CASSEGDTQETQYF.